This passage covers 28 T cell receptor beta chains from one sample sequenced in a study of early T cells in non-severe SARS-CoV-2 infection. Via MiXCR, TCRdb re-called the 5' RACE reads, giving one row per CDR3 protein. The table lists 95,000 to 120,000 distinct CDR3 sequences, 12% of them singletons. The sequenced sample was whole blood. These receptors came from an adult who was a healthcare worker with PCR-confirmed SARS-CoV-2 infection or an uninfected control (not recorded which).

This clonotype was observed a handful of times. The V and J genes are TRBV7-9 and TRBJ2-2; 9 nucleotides line up with TRBD1. Germline V gene sequence: CDR1 SEHNR, CDR2 FQNEAQ (reference sequence). Trimming removed 6 bases from V and 6 bases from J; junction bases left unmatched: 2. The CDR3 spans 13 residues. The CDR3 loop is CASSTGGPGELFF. The DNA of the CDR3 is TGTGCCAGCAGTACAGGGGGCCCCGGGGAGCTGTTTTTT. The full variable domain, with the rest looked up from reference TRBV7-9 and TRBJ2-2, is DTGVSQNPRHKITKRGQNVTFRCDPISEHNRLYWYRQTLGQGPEFLTYFQNEAQLEKSRLLSDRFSAERPKGSFSTLEIQRTEQGDSAMYLCASSTGGPGELFFGEGSRLTVL.

This clonotype was counted ten times or more. This rearrangement joins TRBV28 to TRBJ1-5, with 9 bases fitting TRBD1. After removal of 8 bases from V and 6 bases from J, the junction contained 5 bases not matched to a gene. The germline CDR1 and CDR2 sequences are MDHEN and SYDVKM. CDR3 length: 13 amino acids. CDR3 amino acids: CASYKQGAQPQHF. CDR3 nucleotide sequence: TGTGCCAGCTACAAACAGGGGGCTCAGCCCCAGCATTTT.

This clonotype has just a few counts. The genes are TRBV4-1 and TRBJ2-1; D remains unclear. The germline V gene encodes CDR1 MGHRA and CDR2 YSYEKL. The length of the CDR3 is 16 residues. V was clipped by 0 bases and J by 2 bases, with 11 bases between them. CDR3 sequence: CASSQDTGGAYNEQFF. Written as DNA, the CDR3 is TGCGCCAGCAGCCAAGATACGGGCGGTGCCTACAATGAGCAGTTCTTC.

V usage is TRBV19 and J usage is TRBJ2-1; possible D gene TRBD2, 6 bases. This CDR3 region has 16 residues. The V and J ends lost 4 bases and 9 bases respectively, with 22 bases between them. In germline, CDR1 is LNHDA, CDR2 SQIVND (reference sequence). The CDR3 loop reads CASSSYGTLRGGEQFF. CDR3 bases: TGTGCCAGTAGTAGCTACGGGACTCTCCGGGGTGGTGAGCAGTTCTTC.

V and J are TRBV2 and TRBJ1-5; D remains ambiguous. Trimming stripped 0 bases from V and 0 bases from J, with 9 bases between. The V gene's germline CDR1 is SNHLY and CDR2 FYNNEI. This CDR3 comprises 16 residues. Written as DNA, the CDR3 is TGTGCCAGCAGTGAAGCAGTAGCCTTTAGCAATCAGCCCCAGCATTTT. Protein product: CASSEAVAFSNQPQHF.

A few counts support this clonotype. The CDR3 bases are TGTGCCAGCAGCCAAGATGGGACTAGCGGGAGAAGAGGGAGGCATGAGCAGTTCTTC. Its translation: CASSQDGTSGRRGRHEQFF. This sequence joins TRBV14 and TRBJ2-1, with 14 bases that match TRBD2. The CDR3 loop spans 19 amino acids. Germline V gene lookup returns CDR1 SGHDN and CDR2 FVKESK. V lost 0 bases, J lost 8 bases, and 12 bases stayed unmatched.

The rearrangement joins TRBV21-1 to TRBJ2-5. TRBV21-1 is a known pseudogene. The CDR3 covers 13 residues. DNA for the CDR3: TGTGCCAGCAGCAAAGGTCGGGGAGAGACCCAGTACTTC. This gives the protein CASSKGRGETQYF.

The rearrangement links TRBV29-1 to TRBJ1-1; D is undetermined. The V gene's germline CDR1 is SQVTM and CDR2 ANQGSEA. Trimming removed 7 bases at V and 6 bases at J, with 18 bases between. CDR3 length: 13 residues. This chain's CDR3 is CSARREPSPEAFF. In DNA form, the CDR3 reads TGCAGCGCACGTCGTGAGCCCTCGCCTGAAGCTTTCTTT.

This clonotype came up many times. The J gene is TRBJ2-1, the V gene TRBV28; TRBD2 agrees at 9 bases. With V trimmed by 4 bases and J by 4 bases, 14 bases remained unmatched. The CDR3 contains 18 residues. Germline V CDR1 and CDR2: MDHEN, SYDVKM. The CDR3 protein is CASSSLSGTSLSYNEQFF. The CDR3 DNA follows: TGTGCCAGCAGTTCCCTTTCCGGGACTAGCCTCTCTTACAATGAGCAGTTCTTC.

This clonotype was recorded many times. V and J are TRBV7-9 and TRBJ2-7; 10 nucleotides agree with TRBD1. Per germline, CDR1 SEHNR and CDR2 FQNEAQ (reference sequence). The CDR3 is made up of 16 amino acids. Trimming at V came to 5 bases and at J to 6 bases, leaving 13 bases not matched to a gene. In DNA, the CDR3 is TGTGCCAGCAGCCCACGAGAGGGACAGGGGTTTCGCGAGCAGTACTTC. Translation: CASSPREGQGFREQYF.

This clonotype came up a few times. This chain uses TRBV19 with TRBJ1-5, with 7 positions matching TRBD1. Per the germline V gene, CDR1 is LNHDA and CDR2 is SQIVND (reference sequence). CDR3 length: 15 amino acids. The junction had 7 bases not matched to a gene; V was cut back by 8 bases and J by 0 bases. The CDR3 here is CASLRQGSSNQPQHF. CDR3 sequence (DNA): TGTGCCAGTCTTAGACAGGGCAGTAGCAATCAGCCCCAGCATTTT. Variable domain in full (rest from reference TRBV19 and TRBJ1-5): DGGITQSPKYLFRKEGQNVTLSCEQNLNHDAMYWYRQDPGQGLRLIYYSQIVNDFQKGDIAEGYSVSREKKESFPLTVTSAQKNPTAFYLCASLRQGSSNQPQHFGDGTRLSIL.

The rearrangement uses TRBV3-1 and TRBJ1-1; D may be TRBD1 (5 bases). The CDR3 runs 14 residues. The germline V gene has CDR1 LGHDT and CDR2 YNNKEL (reference sequence). The V and J ends lost 5 bases and 5 bases respectively, with 15 bases between them. CDR3 residues: CASSATDGGTEAFF. As DNA, the CDR3 is TGTGCCAGCAGCGCGACAGACGGGGGGACTGAAGCTTTCTTT.

Ten or more counts support this clonotype. The chain is built from TRBV12-3 or TRBV12-4 and TRBJ2-1; 8 bases map to TRBD2. CDR3 length: 15 residues. The ends lost 5 bases at V and 12 bases at J; junction bases unmatched: 15. CDR3 amino acids: CASSQSGRSFSRQFF. Written as DNA, the CDR3 is TGTGCCAGCAGTCAAAGCGGGAGATCCTTCTCGCGGCAGTTCTTC.

The table lists this clonotype with a few counts. The chain is built from TRBV20-1 and TRBJ1-2; no reliable D call. The length of the CDR3 is 13 residues. The V gene's germline CDR1 is DFQATT and CDR2 SNEGSKA (reference sequence). V was clipped by 0 bases and J by 2 bases, with 7 bases between them. The CDR3 nucleotides read TGCAGTGCTAGAGACGGCTCCAACTATGGCTACACCTTC. It specifies CSARDGSNYGYTF.

The rearrangement uses TRBV25-1 and TRBJ2-1, with 8 nucleotides matching TRBD2. Germline V gene sequence: CDR1 MGHDK, CDR2 SYGVNS. This CDR3 region has 14 residues. The V and J ends lost 4 bases and 5 bases, in that order; junction bases with no gene match: 4. The CDR3 nucleotides read TGTGCCAGCAGTGGCGGGGGGCTTAACAATGAGCAGTTCTTC. Translating it yields CASSGGGLNNEQFF.

The V gene is TRBV5-1, the J gene TRBJ1-6, with D unclear. The germline V gene has CDR1 SGHRS and CDR2 YFSETQ. V was trimmed by 5 bases and J by 5 bases, leaving 14 bases between them. CDR3 size: 15 residues. The CDR3: CASRRGNADNSPLHF. In DNA, the CDR3 is TGCGCCAGCAGGAGAGGGAATGCGGATAATTCACCCCTCCACTTT.

In its sample, this clonotype was seen many times. The chain has TRBV6-5 and TRBJ2-7; D possibly corresponds to TRBD2 (6 bases). This CDR3 is built from 15 residues. V lost 6 bases, J lost 4 bases, and 19 bases lay in between. Germline CDR1 and CDR2: MNHEY and SVGAGI. The CDR3 DNA is TGTGCCAGCAGCCCCCTACGGCCAGGGACTTACGAGCAGTACTTC. Translating it yields CASSPLRPGTYEQYF.

This clonotype was picked up many times. V gene TRBV5-4 combines with J gene TRBJ1-1; D is undetermined. Looked up from germline, CDR1 is SGHNT and CDR2 is YYREEE (reference sequence). There are 12 residues in the CDR3. Trimming cost V 5 bases and J 8 bases, with 13 bases left between them. The CDR3 bases are TGTGCCAGCAGTCTCCCTCGACTAGAAGCTTTCTTT. Translating it yields CASSLPRLEAFF.

This clonotype has a handful of counts. The V gene is TRBV6-6, the J gene TRBJ1-1, with unresolved D. V lost 2 bases and J lost 0, with 10 bases in between. The CDR3 runs 15 residues. The germline V gene encodes CDR1 MNHNY and CDR2 SVGAGI (reference sequence). CDR3 in DNA: TGTGCCAGCAGTTACCCACGGGCCGTGAACACTGAAGCTTTCTTT. This sequence encodes CASSYPRAVNTEAFF.

The rearrangement links TRBV2 to TRBJ2-1; no definite D call. Between the trimmed V and J ends, which lost 5 bases and 7 bases, there was a span of 9 bases. Germline CDR1 reads SNHLY; CDR2 reads FYNNEI. The CDR3 has 12 residues. The CDR3 DNA follows: TGTGCCAGCAGTATGATTAGGAATGAGCAGTTCTTC. Its protein is CASSMIRNEQFF.

This clonotype was picked up many times. The chain uses TRBV11-2 and TRBJ2-7; D is possibly TRBD2 (7 bases). The V gene lost 3 bases and the J gene lost 0 bases, with 18 bases spanning the gap. CDR3 length: 17 residues. In germline, CDR1 is SGHAT, CDR2 FQNNGV. In DNA form, the CDR3 reads TGTGCCAGCAGCTTTAAAGGGGGAGGGACCACCTCCTACGAGCAGTACTTC. Its protein product is CASSFKGGGTTSYEQYF.

This clonotype occurred a few times. The chain recombines TRBV7-9 with TRBJ2-7, with 9 positions matching TRBD2. V shed 5 bases and J 5 bases; nucleotides not matched to a gene: 10. Looked up from germline, CDR1 is SEHNR and CDR2 is FQNEAQ (reference sequence). This CDR3 comprises 15 residues. DNA of the CDR3: TGTGCCAGCAGCCAGAAGACTAGCGGACCTAACGAGCAGTACTTC. Translating gives CASSQKTSGPNEQYF.

Ten or more counts support this clonotype. This chain links TRBV11-2 with TRBJ1-2; no firm D call. Trimming removed 5 bases at V and 6 bases at J, with 19 bases between. This CDR3 region has 15 residues. Germline lookup yields CDR1 SGHAT and CDR2 FQNNGV. The CDR3 spells CASSISVLAIDGYTF. In DNA, the CDR3 is TGTGCCAGCAGCATTAGCGTCTTGGCAATAGATGGCTACACCTTC.

The rearrangement links TRBV12-3 or TRBV12-4 to TRBJ1-5, with TRBD1 matching over 7 bases. Trimming at V came to 1 base and at J to 3 bases, leaving 3 bases not matched to a gene. The CDR3 spans 15 residues. CDR3 sequence reads: CASSLGGGINQPQHF. DNA for the CDR3: TGTGCCAGCAGTTTAGGAGGGGGCATCAATCAGCCCCAGCATTTT.

The chain couples TRBV11-2 to TRBJ2-5; D may be TRBD1 (5 bases). CDR1 and CDR2 from the germline V gene are SGHAT and FQNNGV. CDR3 length equals 14 residues. The V gene lost 5 bases and the J gene lost 1 base, with 11 bases spanning the gap. In DNA form, the CDR3 reads TGTGCCAGCAGCACTCGGACATTCCAAGAGACCCAGTACTTC. Translating it yields CASSTRTFQETQYF.

This chain joins TRBV7-6 and TRBJ1-5, with 7 positions matching TRBD1. The CDR3 is 13 amino acids. Germline V lookup: CDR1 SGHVS, CDR2 FNYEAQ. V lost 5 bases, J lost 7 bases, and 5 bases stayed unmatched. The CDR3 DNA reads as TGTGCCAGCAGCCGACAGGGCACCCAGCCCCAGCATTTT. This gives the protein CASSRQGTQPQHF. The complete variable domain, with remaining parts taken from reference TRBV7-6 and TRBJ1-5, reads GAGVSQSPRYKVTKRGQDVALRCDPISGHVSLYWYRQALGQGPEFLTYFNYEAQQDKSGLPNDRFSAERPEGSISTLTIQRTEQRDSAMYRCASSRQGTQPQHFGDGTRLSIL.

The chain has TRBV13 and TRBJ2-7, with 7 bases lining up with TRBD1. V trimming: 5 bases; J trimming: 2 bases; junction bases outside the gene matches: 12. Per the germline V gene, CDR1 is PRHDT and CDR2 is FYEKMQ (reference sequence). This CDR3 region has 16 residues. The CDR3 is CASSQWTGSAAYEQYF. The CDR3 DNA sequence: TGTGCCAGCAGCCAATGGACAGGTTCGGCTGCCTACGAGCAGTACTTC.

This clonotype was counted ten times or more. The chain combines TRBV18 with TRBJ2-7, with 7 nucleotides matching TRBD2. Trimming cost V 3 bases and J 3 bases; bases outside gene matches: 8. The CDR3 spans 15 residues. Germline V gives CDR1 KGHSH, CDR2 LQKENI. The CDR3 DNA is TGTGCCAGCTCACCCCAGAGCGGGGCTAACTACGAGCAGTACTTC. Translating it yields CASSPQSGANYEQYF.